This T cell receptor (beta chain) was sequenced in a study of blood T cell repertoires in COVID-19. Across the whole study: Collection of acute and convalescent COVID-19 samples took place in the United States, Italy and Spain.

The study drew participants aged about 18 to 95 years from roughly 25 US areas. The protocol was immunoSEQ multiplex PCR, while the TCRdb copy is restricted to in-frame clones and leaves out a portion. The top ten hold 5% to 7% of the sample, which has around 200,000 clones, around 86% seen once. CDR1 is SEHNR and CDR2 is FQNEAQ in the germline V gene (reference sequence). CDR3 length equals 14 residues. V shed 1 base and J shed 9 bases, with 13 bases lying between them. This chain joins TRBV7-9 and TRBJ2-1; tentatively, D is TRBD2 (5 bases). Sequenced material: PBMCs or T cells enriched from blood (not recorded which). The origin of this receptor is a man aged 40-55 years with acute COVID-19. The CDR3, as DNA: TGTGCCAGCAGCTTAGGGCCGGGTCGGGGTGAGCAGTTCTTC. Amino acid sequence: CASSLGPGRGEQFF.